This T cell receptor (beta chain) is from a study of memory CD4+ T cells and cytomegalovirus serostatus. Looked up from germline, CDR1 is SGHVS and CDR2 is FQNEAQ. The CDR3 is 14 amino acids. The V gene end was trimmed by 5 bases and the J gene end by 4 bases; junction bases not matched to a gene: 4. This clone was observed a few times. The sample contains more than one DNA sequence encoding this CDR3. The table came from immunoSEQ multiplex PCR; TCRdb's copy has only in-frame clones and leaves some out. The sample has about 53,000 clones; roughly 81% are singletons. The sort gate was single viable CD3+CD4+CD8-CD45RO+ cells for memory CD4+ T cells.

The sample comprised memory CD4+ T cells from blood. V usage is TRBV7-8 and J usage is TRBJ1-2; TRBD1 agrees at 10 bases. The receptor's source is an adult in good health and CMV-seronegative. CDR3 sequence (DNA): TGTGCCAGCAGCCGGGACAGGGGTACCTATGGCTACACCTTC. Its protein product is CASSRDRGTYGYTF.